One and the same sample provided the 25 T cell receptor beta chains below, sequenced in a study of blood T cell repertoires in COVID-19. Sequencing used immunoSEQ multiplex PCR; TCRdb keeps in-frame clones, though not all of them. Among 45,000 to 55,000 clones, less than 95% were seen once, and the ten largest hold 2.5% to 4%. The specimen sequenced was peripheral blood. All receptors come from a human donor in a cohort sampled during active COVID-19.

This CDR3 is CASSFSGGRDTQYF. CDR3 sequence (DNA): TGTGCCAGCAGTTTTTCGGGGGGCAGGGATACGCAGTATTTT. The V gene is TRBV28, the J gene TRBJ2-3, with TRBD2 as a possible D gene (7 bases). Germline loops: CDR1 MDHEN, CDR2 SYDVKM. This CDR3 comprises 14 residues. V shed 3 bases and J shed 6 bases, with 13 bases lying between them. Looking up the rest from reference TRBV28 and TRBJ2-3 gives the full variable domain: DVKVTQSSRYLVKRTGEKVFLECVQDMDHENMFWYRQDPGLGLRLIYFSYDVKMKEKGDIPEGYSVSREKKERFSLILESASTNQTSMYLCASSFSGGRDTQYFGPGTRLTVL.

This clone was recorded once. The rearrangement links TRBV19 to TRBJ1-5; 8 bases are a match to TRBD1. The CDR3 covers 14 residues. Per the germline V gene, CDR1 is LNHDA and CDR2 is SQIVND (reference sequence). V was pared by 4 bases and J by 7 bases, with 6 bases of the junction left unmatched. CDR3 protein: CASSNAGGRQPQHF. CDR3 DNA sequence: TGTGCCAGTAGTAACGCAGGGGGCCGCCAGCCCCAGCATTTT.

V usage is TRBV6-5 and J usage is TRBJ2-3; 7 bases are shared with TRBD2. V shed 5 bases, J shed 1 base, and the junction held 0 bases outside the gene matches. The CDR3 is 13 residues long. Looked up from germline, CDR1 is MNHEY and CDR2 is SVGAGI. The CDR3 DNA is TGTGCCAGCAGTCTAGCGGGCACAGATACGCAGTATTTT. Its protein is CASSLAGTDTQYF.

V and J are TRBV28 and TRBJ2-7; 7 bases agree with TRBD1. Germline-derived CDR1 and CDR2 are MDHEN and SYDVKM. The CDR3 sequence is 15 residues long. Trimming took 4 bases from V and 6 from J; bases not matched to a gene: 12. The CDR3 loop reads CASSSFGTEPREQYF. The CDR3 nucleotides read TGTGCCAGCAGTTCGTTCGGGACAGAACCCCGCGAGCAGTACTTC.

V and J are TRBV11-2 and TRBJ1-5; no firm D call. CDR1 and CDR2 from the germline V gene are SGHAT and FQNNGV. This CDR3 contains 14 residues. With 4 bases removed from V and 0 bases from J, the gap between germline ends came to 7 bases. This CDR3 reads CASSSPVSNQPQHF. In DNA form, the CDR3 reads TGTGCCAGCAGCTCCCCGGTTAGCAATCAGCCCCAGCATTTT.

The chain has TRBV5-4 and TRBJ2-4, with 7 bases identical to TRBD2. J was trimmed by 9 bases and V by 2 bases; bases with no gene match: 5. Per germline, CDR1 SGHNT and CDR2 YYREEE (reference sequence). This CDR3 comprises 13 residues. DNA of the CDR3: TGTGCCAGCAGCTTTTCGGCGGGGGTCATTCAGTACTTC. Its protein is CASSFSAGVIQYF.

The chain uses TRBV25-1 and TRBJ1-2; tentative D call: TRBD1 (5 bases). This CDR3 spans 16 amino acids. Trimming pared 3 bases from V and 2 bases from J, leaving 16 bases between. Germline V CDR1 and CDR2: MGHDK, SYGVNS. CDR3 in DNA: TGTGCCAGCAGTGAGTCTCTCGAGACAGCCAACTATGGCTACACCTTC. Amino acids: CASSESLETANYGYTF.

The chain couples TRBV3-1 (or the pseudogene TRBV3-2) to TRBJ2-7; a possible D gene is TRBD2 (6 bases). CDR3 length: 15 residues. V was trimmed by 5 bases and J by 7 bases, leaving 21 bases between them. CDR1 and CDR2 (germline): LGHDT, YNNKEL (reference sequence). The DNA for the CDR3 is TGTGCCAGCAGCGAAATGGGGGGAGTTTCGCGAGAGCAGTACTTC. It specifies CASSEMGGVSREQYF.

V and J are TRBV27 and TRBJ2-1, with 7 bases lining up with TRBD2. The CDR3 is made up of 15 amino acids. V shed 5 bases, J shed 4 bases, and the junction held 8 bases outside the gene matches. The V gene's germline CDR1 is MNHEY and CDR2 SMNVEV (reference sequence). The CDR3 region is CASSRERGFYNEQFF. In DNA, the CDR3 is TGTGCCAGCAGTCGCGAGCGGGGATTTTACAATGAGCAGTTCTTC.

V gene TRBV11-2 combines with J gene TRBJ2-2; 8 bases are a match to TRBD1. Trimming cost V 4 bases and J 6 bases; bases outside gene matches: 13. The CDR3 is made up of 17 amino acids. Germline-derived CDR1 and CDR2 are SGHAT and FQNNGV. The CDR3 nucleotides read TGTGCCAGCAGCTGGACCAGGGGGCCCAATCTCTCCGGGGAGCTGTTTTTT. Protein: CASSWTRGPNLSGELFF.

This chain uses TRBV5-3 with TRBJ2-4; 9 nucleotides line up with TRBD2. TRBV5-3 is given ORF status, its function remaining uncertain. Trimming removed 0 bases from V and 4 bases from J; junction bases left unmatched: 11. The CDR3 covers 18 residues. CDR3 bases: TGTGCCAGAAGCTTGGCCAAGGTAGCGGGAGAGGTTAAAAACATTCAGTACTTC. Residues: CARSLAKVAGEVKNIQYF.

The V gene is TRBV19, the J gene TRBJ2-7; 11 bases match TRBD1. Trimming took 6 bases from V and 2 from J; bases not matched to a gene: 6. The CDR3 consists of 15 residues. CDR1 LNHDA and CDR2 SQIVND come from the germline V gene (reference sequence). CDR3 DNA sequence: TGTGCCAGTAGCGTCGGGGGACAGGGGGCCTACGAGCAGTACTTC. Translating gives CASSVGGQGAYEQYF.

The count of this clone is one. V and J are TRBV9 and TRBJ1-1; TRBD1 is a possible D gene (5 bases). The CDR3 runs 14 residues. V lost 0 bases and J 1 base, leaving 7 bases between the germline ends. Germline V lookup: CDR1 SGDLS, CDR2 YYNGEE. CDR3 in amino acids: CASSVGQTNTEAFF. In nucleotides, the CDR3 is TGTGCCAGCAGCGTAGGACAGACGAACACTGAAGCTTTCTTT.

The J gene is TRBJ2-7, the V gene TRBV6-5, with a possible D match to TRBD1 (6 bases). Germline V CDR1 and CDR2: MNHEY, SVGAGI. Trimming left V 0 bases short and J 4 bases short, with 16 bases between. This CDR3 has 16 residues. As DNA, the CDR3 is TGTGCCAGCAGTTACTCGTCCGGGACAAAGTATTACGAGCAGTACTTC. Translating gives CASSYSSGTKYYEQYF.

The chain employs TRBV5-6 and TRBJ1-2; D perhaps matches TRBD1 (6 bases). Deletions cut 2 bases from V and 0 bases from J, with 11 bases between. The CDR3 contains 15 residues. The germline CDR1 and CDR2 sequences are SGHDT and YYEEEE. The CDR3 DNA is TGTGCCAGCAGCTTAGGGGACATCTCTAACTATGGCTACACCTTC. Translating gives CASSLGDISNYGYTF.

The V call is TRBV9, the J call TRBJ2-5, with TRBD1 matching over 9 bases. The trim removed 5 bases at V and 4 bases at J, leaving 9 bases unmatched. The germline V gene encodes CDR1 SGDLS and CDR2 YYNGEE. This CDR3 spans 15 amino acids. The CDR3 DNA sequence: TGTGCCAGCAGTCGCGGGACAGGGAATTTAGAGACCCAGTACTTC. As protein: CASSRGTGNLETQYF.

This chain links TRBV11-2 with TRBJ2-7; tentatively, D is TRBD1 (5 bases). Germline loops: CDR1 SGHAT, CDR2 FQNNGV. The CDR3 loop spans 13 amino acids. Trimming removed 6 bases at V and 2 bases at J, with 11 bases between. The CDR3 DNA sequence: TGTGCCAGCAGTTCTGGGGCCACCTACGAGCAGTACTTC. Protein: CASSSGATYEQYF.

The chain joins TRBV4-1 to TRBJ2-7, with D perhaps TRBD1 (5 bases). The CDR3 spans 14 residues. V was pared by 2 bases and J by 3 bases, with 11 bases between. Germline CDR1 is MGHRA and CDR2 is YSYEKL. The CDR3 DNA follows: TGCGCCAGCAGCCAATATCACAGGAACTACGAGCAGTACTTC. Protein: CASSQYHRNYEQYF.

The chain joins TRBV30 to TRBJ2-1, with D perhaps TRBD2 (6 bases). Germline values: CDR1 GTSNPN, CDR2 SVGIG (reference sequence). The CDR3 is 12 amino acids. V lost 4 bases, J lost 6 bases, and 10 bases lay in between. The CDR3 coding sequence is TGTGCCTGGAACGGGGGAAGCAATGAGCAGTTCTTC. Its translation: CAWNGGSNEQFF.

This chain uses TRBV18 with TRBJ2-5; TRBD2 matches at 13 bases. Germline CDR1 KGHSH, CDR2 LQKENI. Trimming at V came to 5 bases and at J to 5 bases, leaving 5 bases not matched to a gene. The CDR3 is made up of 15 amino acids. This CDR3 is CASSTSGRAGETQYF. In DNA, the CDR3 is TGTGCCAGCTCAACTAGCGGGAGGGCCGGGGAGACCCAGTACTTC.

This sequence joins TRBV6-1 and TRBJ1-1, with unresolved D. From germline, CDR1 is MNHNS and CDR2 SASEGT. The germline V and J ends were trimmed by 1 base and 1 base, with 4 bases remaining between them. The CDR3 has 13 residues. The CDR3: CASSEGRNTEAFF. The DNA for the CDR3 is TGTGCCAGCAGTGAAGGCAGGAACACTGAAGCTTTCTTT.

The rearrangement links TRBV15 to TRBJ2-1, with D possibly being TRBD2 (6 bases). The germline gives CDR1 LNHNV, CDR2 YYDKDF (reference sequence). The CDR3 contains 13 residues. Trimming shortened V by 1 base and J by 7 bases, and 8 bases separated the two germline ends. CDR3 in amino acids: CATSRGLENEQFF. DNA for the CDR3: TGTGCCACCAGCAGAGGACTAGAAAATGAGCAGTTCTTC.

J is TRBJ1-5 and V is TRBV6-5; D not resolved. The germline V gene has CDR1 MNHEY and CDR2 SVGAGI. The CDR3 extends over 13 amino acids. V gave up 7 bases and J gave up 5 bases, with 12 bases separating them. CDR3 loop: CASMETADQPQHF. The CDR3 coding sequence is TGTGCCAGCATGGAGACGGCGGATCAGCCCCAGCATTTT.

This clone was observed a single time. V and J are TRBV14 and TRBJ2-7, with TRBD2 matching over 7 bases. The CDR3 length is 19 residues. Trimming removed 1 base from V and 2 bases from J; junction bases left unmatched: 17. Germline assignment: CDR1 SGHDN and CDR2 FVKESK. The CDR3 is CASSQGAGDGVADTYEQYF. The CDR3 coding sequence is TGTGCCAGCAGCCAAGGGGCGGGGGACGGGGTAGCGGATACCTACGAGCAGTACTTC.

V and J are TRBV7-3 and TRBJ2-7; D possibly corresponds to TRBD2 (6 bases). CDR1 and CDR2 from the germline V gene are SGHTA and FQGTGA. The CDR3 consists of 14 residues. V was clipped by 5 bases and J by 7 bases, with 18 bases between them. For the CDR3, the DNA is TGTGCCAGCAGCCCCGGCGGTAGGGCGGGGGAGCAGTACTTC. Encoded protein: CASSPGGRAGEQYF.